This T cell receptor beta chain was observed in a study of blood T cells in healthy people across ages. Overall study results and limits: Among T cells, TCR beta diversity per million cells dropped roughly linearly as age rose. Naive T cell percentage strongly correlated with TCR beta diversity.

Regarding this clonotype: Its antigen remains unidentified. A much larger clonotype is one base distant, so this may be a read error.

Through a sample-barcoded 5' primer and a J-beta primer mix, a second PCR was run for about 6 to 11 cycles. All cDNA molecules were each tagged by a template-switch adaptor with 12 random nucleotides. TCRdb processed the 5' RACE reads anew with MiXCR; each CDR3 protein has one entry. The sample yields about 830,000 distinct CDR3 sequences, approximately 65% seen once. Each sample gave at least 6.5 million isolated PBMCs. What was sequenced was blood. The clonotype originates from a young man in good health.

The CDR3 nucleotides are TGTGTCAGCAGTTCCGGCGGGCGGGGGGGCCCCAATGAGCAGTTCTTC. This translates into CVSSSGGRGGPNEQFF. The J gene is TRBJ2-1, the V gene TRBV27; 9 positions match TRBD2. Germline-derived CDR1 and CDR2 are MNHEY and SMNVEV (reference sequence). This CDR3 is built from 16 residues.